Shown below are 4 T cell receptor beta chains from a single sample sequenced in a study of chronic HIV infection and antiretroviral therapy. Each CDR3 protein gets one entry after TCRdb re-called the 5' RACE reads with MiXCR. The sample yields approximately 30,000 distinct CDR3 sequences, 7% to 10% seen once. Sequenced: peripheral blood. The receptors were sampled from an adult who had HIV and had not received antiretroviral therapy, or was an uninfected healthy control (not recorded which).

The genes are TRBV6-1 and TRBJ2-5; D gene unclear. The CDR3 runs 12 residues. The V and J ends lost 4 bases and 2 bases respectively, with 5 bases between them. Germline V gene data show CDR1 as MNHNS and CDR2 as SASEGT. CDR3 sequence reads: CASSVLQETQYF. CDR3 coding DNA: TGTGCCAGCAGTGTACTGCAAGAGACCCAGTACTTC.

This clonotype was found many times. In nucleotides, the CDR3 is TGTGCCAGCAGTCCAGGACAGGGCGTCAATGAGCAGTTCTTC. Translated, it gives CASSPGQGVNEQFF. The chain combines TRBV27 with TRBJ2-1; 8 positions agree with TRBD1. Per germline, CDR1 MNHEY and CDR2 SMNVEV (reference sequence). V shed 5 bases and J 6 bases; nucleotides not matched to a gene: 6. The CDR3 spans 14 residues.

This clonotype is categorized as medium-sized (0.01 to 0.1%). V usage is TRBV6-4 and J usage is TRBJ2-7; 9 bases are shared with TRBD2. From germline, CDR1 is MRHNA and CDR2 SNTAGT. This CDR3 is built from 15 residues. Germline trimming cut 11 bases from V and 5 bases from J; bases unmatched to any gene: 16. CDR3 residues: CASPAPSGRIDEQYF. The CDR3 nucleotides read TGTGCCTCCCCGGCCCCGAGCGGGAGGATCGACGAGCAGTACTTC.

This clonotype was counted at least ten times. V and J are TRBV11-2 and TRBJ2-1; no reliable D call. The germline V gene encodes CDR1 SGHAT and CDR2 FQNNGV. Between the trimmed V and J ends, which lost 0 bases and 7 bases, there was a span of 19 bases. The CDR3 is 17 amino acids. DNA of the CDR3: TGTGCCAGCAGCTTAGATCAAGTCTTTACGAGACGAAATGAGCAGTTCTTC. This gives the protein CASSLDQVFTRRNEQFF.